The 23 T cell receptor beta chains listed next were all sequenced from one sample in a study of vaccination effects on CD4 cells after COVID-19. For these receptors, no antigen is known. Culture proceeded for approximately 10 days, and CD4+ T cells were then isolated. Each person got two doses of an mRNA SARS-CoV-2 vaccine, BNT162b2 or mRNA-1273. Generated by immunoSEQ multiplex PCR, the TCRdb table keeps only in-frame clones and is missing some. The table has about 40,000 clones, around 71% seen once; the top ten hold more than 7.5%. Specimen: CD4+ T cells from PBMCs cultured without peptide, collected after COVID-19 vaccination. The receptors come from a human donor who received a COVID-19 vaccine.

The chain links TRBV20-1 to TRBJ2-5; 7 nucleotides align to TRBD2. This CDR3 has 11 amino acids. Losses at the gene ends were 8 bases for V and 2 bases for J; bases not matched to a gene: 2. CDR1 DFQATT and CDR2 SNEGSKA come from the germline V gene (reference sequence). CDR3 residues: CSPGGQETQYF. The CDR3 DNA follows: TGCAGTCCCGGGGGGCAAGAGACCCAGTACTTC.

The chain employs TRBV5-1 and TRBJ2-5, with D possibly TRBD2 on 6 matching bases. The germline V and J ends were trimmed by 0 bases and 5 bases, with 17 bases remaining between them. Germline lookup yields CDR1 SGHRS and CDR2 YFSETQ. This CDR3 is 16 amino acids long. The CDR3 sequence: CASSLALGGAGETQYF. The DNA for the CDR3 is TGCGCCAGCAGCTTGGCCTTGGGCGGGGCTGGGGAGACCCAGTACTTC.

The V gene is TRBV6-5, the J gene TRBJ2-5; 10 nucleotides agree with TRBD2. Germline V CDR1 and CDR2: MNHEY, SVGAGI. V shed 10 bases, J shed 2 bases, and the junction held 7 bases outside the gene matches. This CDR3 has 14 residues. CDR3 coding DNA: TGTGCCACCAAAAGCGGGGGGGCACAAGAGACCCAGTACTTC. This gives the protein CATKSGGAQETQYF.

The sample holds one count of this clone. This chain connects TRBV3-1 (or the pseudogene TRBV3-2) to TRBJ2-3, with TRBD2 matching 11 bases. Losses at the gene ends were 6 bases for V and 5 bases for J; bases not matched to a gene: 10. The CDR3 contains 16 residues. Germline CDR1 reads LGHDT; CDR2 reads YNNKEL (reference sequence). The CDR3 DNA reads TGTGCCAGCAGACCCCTTAGCGGGGGGGATGGAGATACGCAGTATTTT. This sequence encodes CASRPLSGGDGDTQYF.

This sequence joins TRBV7-2 and TRBJ2-1, with 7 bases fitting TRBD2. The CDR3 contains 14 residues. V trimming: 2 bases; J trimming: 5 bases; junction bases outside the gene matches: 3. The germline V gene has CDR1 SGHTA and CDR2 FQGNSA. DNA of the CDR3: TGTGCCAGCAGCTTAACTAGCGCCCACAATGAGCAGTTCTTC. Its translation: CASSLTSAHNEQFF.

V gene TRBV9 combines with J gene TRBJ1-2, with D possibly being TRBD1 (5 bases). The CDR3 totals 15 residues. CDR1 is SGDLS, CDR2 YYNGEE, per germline. Trimming took 1 base from V and 0 from J, leaving 10 bases between them. The CDR3 DNA reads TGTGCCAGCAGCGTACTAGGGGTTTCTAACTATGGCTACACCTTC. Amino acids: CASSVLGVSNYGYTF.

The CDR3 loop is CASSPRRKETQYF. CDR3 coding DNA: TGCGCCAGCAGCCCCCGACGGAAAGAGACCCAGTACTTC. The chain has TRBV5-1 and TRBJ2-5; D ambiguous. The germline CDR1 and CDR2 sequences are SGHRS and YFSETQ. V was shortened by 4 bases and J by 3 bases, with 10 bases between the two germline ends. This CDR3 is built from 13 residues.

The chain joins TRBV18 to TRBJ1-6, with TRBD1 identical over 7 bases. V was pared by 0 bases and J by 6 bases, with 5 bases of the junction left unmatched. The germline V gene encodes CDR1 KGHSH and CDR2 LQKENI. The CDR3 loop spans 16 amino acids. The CDR3 DNA is TGTGCCAGCTCACCACCGCAGGGGGTTGGTAATTCACCCCTCCACTTT. Its protein is CASSPPQGVGNSPLHF.

This chain connects TRBV6-1 to TRBJ2-3; 7 nucleotides line up with TRBD1. Per the germline V gene, CDR1 is MNHNS and CDR2 is SASEGT. V trimming: 2 bases; J trimming: 4 bases; junction bases outside the gene matches: 6. The CDR3 is 15 amino acids. In DNA, the CDR3 is TGTGCCAGCAGTGAAAGGGGACAGAACCCAGATACGCAGTATTTT. This encodes CASSERGQNPDTQYF.

This clone was picked up one time. J is TRBJ2-3 and V is TRBV4-1, with D uncertain. Germline V gene sequence: CDR1 MGHRA, CDR2 YSYEKL. The CDR3 length is 15 residues. Trimming cost V 1 base and J 1 base, with 9 bases left between them. This CDR3 is CASSQGRRRTDTQYF. The CDR3 DNA is TGCGCCAGCAGCCAAGGCAGGAGACGCACAGATACGCAGTATTTT.

The chain employs TRBV6-2 or TRBV6-3 and TRBJ2-7; the D gene is possibly TRBD2 (6 bases). Trimming left V 0 bases short and J 11 bases short, with 14 bases between. Per germline, CDR1 MNHEY and CDR2 SVGEGT. This CDR3 is built from 13 residues. The CDR3 reads CASSYSDGKREYF. The CDR3 region has the DNA TGTGCCAGCAGTTACTCCGACGGGAAGCGGGAGTACTTC.

This chain links TRBV19 with TRBJ2-7; D may be TRBD1 (5 bases). The CDR3 spans 15 residues. V lost 5 bases and J 0 bases, leaving 14 bases between the germline ends. Germline V gives CDR1 LNHDA, CDR2 SQIVND (reference sequence). This chain's CDR3 is CASSVTALSSYEQYF. The CDR3 DNA sequence: TGTGCCAGTAGTGTGACAGCCTTAAGCTCCTACGAGCAGTACTTC.

The chain combines TRBV19 with TRBJ2-1, with 7 bases fitting TRBD1. The CDR3 spans 17 residues. J lost 3 bases, V lost 5 bases, and 13 bases had no gene match. The germline gives CDR1 LNHDA, CDR2 SQIVND (reference sequence). CDR3 DNA sequence: TGTGCCAGTAGTTATAGGGGGCAGGGGGATTACTACAATGAGCAGTTCTTC. This encodes CASSYRGQGDYYNEQFF.

This clone was recorded a few times. The chain couples TRBV11-2 to TRBJ1-1; perhaps TRBD1 as D (5 bases). Trimming took 5 bases from V and 5 from J, leaving 18 bases between them. This CDR3 region has 15 residues. Germline CDR1 SGHAT, CDR2 FQNNGV. The DNA of the CDR3 is TGTGCCAGCAGCCCCGCTCAGGGTTGGGGGACTGAAGCTTTCTTT. This sequence encodes CASSPAQGWGTEAFF.

The genes are TRBV7-2 and TRBJ1-6; D is possibly TRBD1 (5 bases). Between the trimmed V and J ends, which lost 5 bases and 8 bases, there was a span of 16 bases. The CDR3 covers 15 residues. Per the germline V gene, CDR1 is SGHTA and CDR2 is FQGNSA. The CDR3 region has the DNA TGTGCCAGCAGCCCCCGTACAGGCGTACATTCACCCCTCCACTTT. As protein: CASSPRTGVHSPLHF.

There are a few counts of this clone. The gene calls are TRBV30 and TRBJ1-3; no clear D gene. The CDR3 totals 13 residues. Germline CDR1 reads GTSNPN; CDR2 reads SVGIG (reference sequence). Trimming removed 2 bases at V and 0 bases at J, with 5 bases between. As DNA, the CDR3 is TGTGCCTGGAGTATGGGCTCTGGAAACACCATATATTTT. Its translation: CAWSMGSGNTIYF. The complete variable domain, with remaining parts taken from reference TRBV30 and TRBJ1-3, reads SQTIHQWPATLVQPVGSPLSLECTVEGTSNPNLYWYRQAAGRGLQLLFYSVGIGQISSEVPQNLSASRPQDRQFILSSKKLLLSDSGFYLCAWSMGSGNTIYFGEGSWLTVV.

The chain recombines TRBV10-2 with TRBJ2-2; tentative D call: TRBD1 (5 bases). Germline loops: CDR1 WSHSY, CDR2 SAAADI. CDR3 length: 15 amino acids. V lost 5 bases and J 3 bases, leaving 13 bases between the germline ends. The CDR3, as DNA: TGCGCCAGCAGTATTAGCAGGGATTACACCGGGGAGCTGTTTTTT. It translates to CASSISRDYTGELFF.

The chain uses TRBV2 and TRBJ1-2; D is uncertain. V was cut by 3 bases and J by 0 bases, with 8 bases left in between. CDR3 size: 14 residues. Germline CDR1 SNHLY, CDR2 FYNNEI. CDR3 DNA sequence: TGTGCCAGCAGTGAGCCGGGAGCTAACTATGGCTACACCTTC. As protein: CASSEPGANYGYTF.

This clone has just a few counts. The chain links TRBV24-1 to TRBJ2-2; D uncertain. The V end was cut by 3 bases, the J end by 0 bases, with 7 bases between. The CDR3 contains 15 residues. Germline V lookup: CDR1 KGHDR, CDR2 SFDVKD. CDR3 DNA: TGTGCCACCAGTGATGGCGGCCCGAACACCGGGGAGCTGTTTTTT. Translated: CATSDGGPNTGELFF.

The chain is built from TRBV27 and TRBJ2-7; D is possibly TRBD2 (5 bases). The CDR3 has 14 residues. Germline V gives CDR1 MNHEY, CDR2 SMNVEV (reference sequence). V was shortened by 5 bases and J by 3 bases, with 14 bases between the two germline ends. The CDR3 is CASSGLAANYEQYF. Here the CDR3 DNA reads TGTGCCAGCAGTGGGCTAGCAGCAAACTACGAGCAGTACTTC.

The chain uses TRBV12-3 or TRBV12-4 and TRBJ1-1; D is unclear. The V gene lost 5 bases and the J gene lost 6 bases, with 13 bases spanning the gap. The CDR3 is 13 amino acids. The CDR3, as DNA: TGTGCCAGCAGTCCTTCGCTCCGATCTGAAGCTTTCTTT. Translated, it gives CASSPSLRSEAFF.

V is TRBV11-1 and J is TRBJ1-1, with 8 nucleotides matching TRBD1. V lost 7 bases and J lost 3; bases outside the gene matches: 4. This CDR3 is built from 13 residues. The germline gives CDR1 SGHAT, CDR2 FQDESV (reference sequence). CDR3 region: CASNKQGDTEAFF. The CDR3 nucleotides read TGTGCCAGCAACAAACAGGGGGACACTGAAGCTTTCTTT.

This chain joins TRBV27 and TRBJ2-5; D is perhaps TRBD2 (7 bases). Deletions cut 4 bases from V and 8 bases from J, with 20 bases between. Germline CDR1 and CDR2: MNHEY and SMNVEV (reference sequence). This CDR3 spans 15 amino acids. The CDR3 is CASSSPGGRRGTQYF. The CDR3 DNA reads TGTGCCAGCAGTTCGCCCGGGGGGCGTAGAGGAACCCAGTACTTC.